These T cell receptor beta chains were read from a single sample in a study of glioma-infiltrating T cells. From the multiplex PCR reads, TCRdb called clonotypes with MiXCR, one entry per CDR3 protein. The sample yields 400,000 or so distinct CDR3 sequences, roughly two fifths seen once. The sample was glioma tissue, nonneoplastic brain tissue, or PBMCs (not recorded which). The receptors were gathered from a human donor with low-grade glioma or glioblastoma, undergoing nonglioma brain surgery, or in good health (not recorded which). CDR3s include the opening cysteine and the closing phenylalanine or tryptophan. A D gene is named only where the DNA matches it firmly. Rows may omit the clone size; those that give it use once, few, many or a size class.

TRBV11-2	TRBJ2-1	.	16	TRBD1	CASSPLRGPLNNEQFF	TGTGCCAGCAGCCCCCTCAGGGGGCCCCTAAACAATGAGCAGTTCTTC
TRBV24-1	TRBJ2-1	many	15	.	CATSDLRGPSGEQFF	TGTGCCACCAGTGATTTGCGTGGCCCAAGCGGTGAGCAGTTCTTC
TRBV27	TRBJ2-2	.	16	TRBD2	CASSDITSDLTRELFF	TGTGCCAGCAGTGACATCACTAGCGACCTCACCAGGGAGCTGTTTTTT
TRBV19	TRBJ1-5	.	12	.	CASNDRAQPQHF	TGTGCCAGTAACGACCGGGCCCAGCCCCAGCATTTT
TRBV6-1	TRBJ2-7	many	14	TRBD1	CASSFLTGYDEQYF	TGTGCCAGCAGTTTCTTGACAGGGTATGACGAGCAGTACTTC
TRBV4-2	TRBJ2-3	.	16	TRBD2	CASSQDIRSGADTQYF	TGTGCCAGCAGCCAAGATATAAGGAGCGGGGCAGATACGCAGTATTTT
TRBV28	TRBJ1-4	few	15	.	CASSAAGTTNEKLFF	TGTGCCAGCAGCGCCGCCGGAACAACTAATGAAAAACTGTTTTTT
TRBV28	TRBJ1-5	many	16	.	CASCAQGYYSNQPQHF	TGTGCCAGCTGCGCCCAGGGATATTATAGCAATCAGCCCCAGCATTTT
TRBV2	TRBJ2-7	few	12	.	CASNRGHNEQYF	TGTGCCAGCAACCGAGGACATAACGAGCAGTACTTC
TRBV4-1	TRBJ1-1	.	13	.	CASSPGSFSEAFF	TGTGCCAGCAGCCCCGGGTCTTTCTCTGAAGCTTTCTTT
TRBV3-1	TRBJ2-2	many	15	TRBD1	CASSPGTGTTGELFF	TGTGCCAGCAGTCCCGGGACAGGGACCACCGGGGAGCTGTTTTTT
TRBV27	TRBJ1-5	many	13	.	CASSFYSNQPQHF	TGTGCCAGCAGTTTCTATAGCAATCAGCCCCAGCATTTT
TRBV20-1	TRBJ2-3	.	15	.	CSARDFQGRTDTQYF	TGCAGTGCTAGAGATTTTCAGGGTCGCACAGATACGCAGTATTTT
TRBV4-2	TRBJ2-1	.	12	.	CASSHDRFEQFF	TGTGCCAGCAGCCACGACAGGTTTGAGCAGTTCTTC
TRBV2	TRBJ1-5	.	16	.	CASTPLGPYSNQPQHF	TGTGCCAGCACCCCCCTGGGGCCTTATAGCAATCAGCCCCAGCATTTT
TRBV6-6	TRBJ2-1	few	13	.	CASSYSVVREQFF	TGTGCCAGCAGTTACTCGGTTGTCCGAGAGCAGTTCTTC
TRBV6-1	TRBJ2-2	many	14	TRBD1	CASRTGGYTGELFF	TGTGCCAGCAGAACAGGGGGGTACACCGGGGAGCTGTTTTTT
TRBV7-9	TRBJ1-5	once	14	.	CASSLNQGNQPQHF	TGTGCCAGCAGCTTGAACCAGGGCAATCAGCCCCAGCATTTT
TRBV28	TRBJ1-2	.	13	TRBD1	CASSLQGAGGYTF	TGTGCCAGCAGCCTACAGGGGGCGGGTGGCTACACCTTC
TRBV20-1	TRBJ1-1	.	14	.	CSAEGGSLDTEAFF	TGCAGTGCAGAGGGGGGCAGCCTAGACACTGAAGCTTTCTTT
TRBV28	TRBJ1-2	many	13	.	CASSSFPGHGYTF	TGTGCCAGCAGTTCCTTTCCCGGCCATGGCTACACCTTC
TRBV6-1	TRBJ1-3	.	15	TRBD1	CASSKTGGSGNTIYF	TGTGCCAGCAGTAAGACAGGGGGCAGTGGAAACACCATATATTTT
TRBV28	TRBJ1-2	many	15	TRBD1	CASSPYRGRNYGYTF	TGTGCCAGCAGTCCCTACAGGGGGCGAAACTATGGCTACACCTTC
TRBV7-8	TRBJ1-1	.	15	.	CASSQRSVGTTEAFF	TGTGCCAGCAGCCAACGCAGTGTAGGGACCACTGAAGCTTTCTTT
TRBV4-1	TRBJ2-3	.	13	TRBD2	CASTAGGKDTQYF	TGCGCCTCCACAGCGGGAGGTAAAGATACGCAGTATTTT
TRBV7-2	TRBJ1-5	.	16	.	CASSPRVGRGNQPQHF	TGTGCCAGCAGCCCGAGGGTTGGGCGAGGCAATCAGCCCCAGCATTTT
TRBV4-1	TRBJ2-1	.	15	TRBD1	CASSQWDRGHNEQFF	TGCGCCAGCAGCCAGTGGGACAGGGGTCACAATGAGCAGTTCTTC
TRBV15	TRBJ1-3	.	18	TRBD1	CATSRGPGTGTSGNTIYF	TGTGCCACCAGCAGAGGTCCCGGGACAGGTACCTCTGGAAACACCATATATTTT
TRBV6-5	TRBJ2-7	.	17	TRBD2	CASSQGTSGYFRYEQYF	TGTGCCAGCAGCCAGGGGACTAGCGGATACTTTCGCTACGAGCAGTACTTC
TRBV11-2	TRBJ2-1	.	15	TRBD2	CASSLELAAINEQFF	TGTGCCAGCAGCTTAGAACTAGCGGCAATCAATGAGCAGTTCTTC
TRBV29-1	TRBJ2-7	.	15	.	CSVENLRTPRNEQYF	TGCAGCGTTGAAAACTTACGGACACCCCGGAACGAGCAGTACTTC
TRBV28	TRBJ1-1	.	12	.	CASSLYREVAFF	TGTGCCAGCAGTTTATATAGGGAAGTAGCTTTCTTT
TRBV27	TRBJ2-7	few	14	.	CASSLGTAAGEQYF	TGTGCCAGCAGTCTGGGGACGGCCGCGGGGGAGCAGTACTTC
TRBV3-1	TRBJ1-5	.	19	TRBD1	CASSRSGTGGPGGGQPQHF	TGTGCCAGCAGCCGATCCGGGACAGGGGGCCCAGGAGGTGGTCAGCCCCAGCATTTT
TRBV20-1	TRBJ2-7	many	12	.	CSARESSYEQYF	TGCAGTGCTAGGGAGAGCTCCTACGAGCAGTACTTC
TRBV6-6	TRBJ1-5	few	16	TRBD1	CASSRTGGLFSQPQHF	TGTGCCAGCAGTCGTACAGGGGGATTATTTAGTCAGCCCCAGCATTTT
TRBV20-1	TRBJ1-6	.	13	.	CSATGTPNSSLHF	TGCAGTGCGACCGGGACGCCGAATTCATCCCTTCACTTT
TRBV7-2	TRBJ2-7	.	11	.	CASSQGSLLHF	TGCGCCAGCAGCCAAGGGTCCTTGCTGCACTTC
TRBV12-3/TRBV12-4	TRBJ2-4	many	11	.	CASSLRGTEYF	TGTGCCAGCAGTTTAAGGGGAACCGAGTACTTC
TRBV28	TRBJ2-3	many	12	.	CASSSLTDTQYF	TGTGCCAGCAGTTCCCTTACAGATACGCAGTATTTT